These T cell receptor beta chains were read from a single sample in a study of blood T cell repertoires in COVID-19. Method: immunoSEQ multiplex PCR; TCRdb's copy keeps in-frame clones and lacks some. The top ten hold 1.3% of the sample, which has 200,000 to 250,000 clones, about 83% seen once. The specimen sequenced was peripheral blood. These TCRs come from a young woman with COVID-19, enrolled during active disease. Both conserved end residues are part of each CDR3. The D gene is left open where the match is weak. A clone size is listed for some rows: how often the clone was seen (once, few, many), or a class if it is expanded.

V gene	clone size	J gene	D gene	CDR3 protein	CDR3 DNA
TRBV5-1	-	TRBJ2-7	-	CASSLAGTAPYEQYF	TGCGCCAGCAGCTTGGCGGGGACTGCCCCCTACGAGCAGTACTTC
TRBV9	few	TRBJ1-6	-	CASSVRVRAQSILHF	TGTGCCAGCAGCGTAAGGGTCAGGGCTCAGTCAATCCTCCACTTT
TRBV5-4	-	TRBJ2-7	TRBD1	CASSLGSRQGANEQYF	TGTGCCAGCAGCTTGGGGTCTCGGCAGGGGGCAAACGAGCAGTACTTC
TRBV6-6	-	TRBJ1-3	-	CASSPPLSGPRNTIYF	TGTGCCAGCAGTCCTCCGCTATCCGGTCCTCGAAACACCATATATTTT
TRBV30	-	TRBJ2-7	-	CAWSAPLGRGSYEQYF	TGTGCCTGGAGTGCCCCCCTGGGTAGGGGTTCCTACGAGCAGTACTTC
TRBV2	-	TRBJ1-1	-	CASRQDASGAFF	TGTGCCAGCAGACAGGACGCCTCTGGGGCTTTCTTT
TRBV7-7	once	TRBJ2-1	TRBD2	CASSSGRVSYNEQFF	TGTGCCAGCAGCTCCGGGAGGGTCTCCTACAATGAGCAGTTCTTC
TRBV27	-	TRBJ1-2	-	CASSFVAGAGGYTF	TGTGCCAGCAGTTTCGTAGCAGGGGCTGGTGGCTACACCTTC
TRBV7-2	-	TRBJ1-1	-	CASSFRGWDTEAFF	TGTGCCAGCAGCTTTCGGGGGTGGGACACTGAAGCTTTCTTT
TRBV27	-	TRBJ2-3	TRBD1	CASSPSTGDLTDTQYF	TGTGCCAGCAGTCCCTCGACAGGGGACCTGACAGATACGCAGTATTTT
TRBV9	-	TRBJ1-6	-	CASSTPDRDNSPLHF	TGTGCCAGCAGTACTCCGGACAGAGATAATTCACCCCTCCACTTT
TRBV19	few	TRBJ1-2	TRBD1	CASSSLTGAHYGYTF	TGTGCCAGTAGTAGTCTGACAGGGGCCCACTATGGCTACACCTTC
TRBV11-3	once	TRBJ1-1	TRBD1	CASSLMGWGDSEAFF	TGTGCCAGCAGCTTAATGGGATGGGGGGACAGTGAAGCTTTCTTT
TRBV29-1	-	TRBJ2-3	TRBD1	CSVDRQGVTDTQYF	TGCAGCGTTGATAGACAGGGGGTCACAGATACGCAGTATTTT
TRBV5-1	-	TRBJ2-1	-	CASSSPSGGAAANEQFF	TGCGCCAGCAGCTCACCGTCGGGCGGGGCGGCGGCCAATGAGCAGTTCTTC
TRBV7-9	-	TRBJ2-3	-	CASSLVFGSKEGHADTQYF	TGTGCCAGCAGCTTAGTATTTGGGTCAAAGGAGGGTCATGCAGATACGCAGTATTTT
TRBV9	-	TRBJ1-2	-	CASSHPKGDHADYGYTF	TGTGCCAGCAGCCACCCAAAGGGGGACCACGCAGACTATGGCTACACCTTC
TRBV5-1	-	TRBJ2-1	TRBD2	CASSLGLAGRSYNEQFF	TGCGCCAGCAGCTTGGGACTAGCCGGAAGGTCCTACAATGAGCAGTTCTTC
TRBV9	-	TRBJ2-3	-	CASSSPNITGTRTDTQYF	TGTGCCAGCAGCTCACCAAATATAACCGGGACACGGACAGATACGCAGTATTTT
TRBV6-2/TRBV6-3	-	TRBJ1-1	-	CASSLVRGTEAFF	TGTGCCAGCAGTCTGGTCCGAGGGACTGAAGCTTTCTTT
TRBV3-1/TRBV3-2	-	TRBJ2-3	TRBD1	CASSRRDRGRGDTQYF	TGTGCCAGCAGCCGACGGGACAGGGGGCGAGGAGATACGCAGTATTTT
TRBV28	-	TRBJ1-5	TRBD1	CASSAQTGTNQPQHF	TGTGCCAGCAGTGCCCAGACAGGGACAAATCAGCCCCAGCATTTT
TRBV6-5	once	TRBJ1-2	TRBD1	CASLIQGARNYGYTF	TGTGCCAGCCTGATACAGGGGGCACGTAACTATGGCTACACCTTC
TRBV27	-	TRBJ1-5	TRBD1	CASGTGGSNQPQHF	TGTGCCAGCGGAACAGGGGGTAGCAATCAGCCCCAGCATTTT
TRBV2	-	TRBJ1-1	-	CASTAGGGTAEAFF	TGTGCCAGCACTGCGGGCGGGGGGACGGCTGAAGCTTTCTTT
TRBV5-1	-	TRBJ2-1	-	CASSFPVGGAKDEQFF	TGCGCCAGCAGCTTCCCAGTCGGGGGAGCTAAGGATGAGCAGTTCTTC
TRBV6-4	many	TRBJ2-3	-	CASSMTGEATDTQYF	TGTGCCAGCAGTATGACGGGAGAGGCCACAGATACGCAGTATTTT
TRBV2	-	TRBJ2-3	TRBD1	CASSDNQGARVRSTDTQYF	TGTGCCAGCAGTGACAATCAGGGGGCGAGGGTTAGGTCCACAGATACGCAGTATTTT
TRBV19	-	TRBJ2-1	-	CASSPGGISYNEQFF	TGTGCCAGTAGCCCCGGCGGGATCTCCTACAATGAGCAGTTCTTC
TRBV7-2	-	TRBJ2-3	-	CASSFGSTDTQYF	TGTGCCAGCAGCTTCGGTTCTACAGATACGCAGTATTTT
TRBV19	-	TRBJ2-2	TRBD2	CASSDRGETGELFF	TGTGCCAGTAGTGACCGGGGGGAAACCGGGGAGCTGTTTTTT
TRBV7-3	once	TRBJ2-6	TRBD2	CASSLRSGRRPGANVLTF	TGTGCCAGCAGCTTACGTAGCGGGAGAAGACCCGGGGCCAACGTCCTGACTTTC
TRBV7-9	-	TRBJ1-5	-	CASSLASGVSGNQPQHF	TGTGCCAGCAGCTTAGCGTCGGGGGTCTCGGGCAATCAGCCCCAGCATTTT
TRBV6-6	-	TRBJ2-1	TRBD1	CASSPTGLRDEQFF	TGTGCCAGCAGTCCGACAGGGCTCCGGGATGAGCAGTTCTTC
TRBV6-6	-	TRBJ1-5	TRBD1	CASSYARQGRNQPQHF	TGTGCCAGCAGTTACGCCCGACAGGGGCGCAATCAGCCCCAGCATTTT
TRBV7-9	few	TRBJ1-2	-	CASSSRFYGYTF	TGTGCCAGCAGTTCACGGTTTTATGGCTACACCTTC
TRBV12-3/TRBV12-4	few	TRBJ1-5	-	CASSPGSHQHF	TGTGCCAGCAGCCCAGGGTCCCACCAGCATTTT
TRBV29-1	-	TRBJ1-2	TRBD1	CSVEDRDGYTF	TGCAGCGTGGAAGACAGGGATGGCTACACCTTC